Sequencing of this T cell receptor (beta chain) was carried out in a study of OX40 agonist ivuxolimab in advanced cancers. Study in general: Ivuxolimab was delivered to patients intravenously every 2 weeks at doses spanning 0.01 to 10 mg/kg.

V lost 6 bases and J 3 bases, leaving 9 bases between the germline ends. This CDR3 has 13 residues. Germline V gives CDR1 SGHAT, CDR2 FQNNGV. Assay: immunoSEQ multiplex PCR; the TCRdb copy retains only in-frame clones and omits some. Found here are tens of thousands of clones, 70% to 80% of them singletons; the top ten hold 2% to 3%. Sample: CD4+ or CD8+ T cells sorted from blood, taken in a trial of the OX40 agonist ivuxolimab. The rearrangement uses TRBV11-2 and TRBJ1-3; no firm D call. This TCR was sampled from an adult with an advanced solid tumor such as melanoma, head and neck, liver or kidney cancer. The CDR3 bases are TGTGCCAGCAGACTCCCGGGTGGAAACACCATATATTTT. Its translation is CASRLPGGNTIYF.